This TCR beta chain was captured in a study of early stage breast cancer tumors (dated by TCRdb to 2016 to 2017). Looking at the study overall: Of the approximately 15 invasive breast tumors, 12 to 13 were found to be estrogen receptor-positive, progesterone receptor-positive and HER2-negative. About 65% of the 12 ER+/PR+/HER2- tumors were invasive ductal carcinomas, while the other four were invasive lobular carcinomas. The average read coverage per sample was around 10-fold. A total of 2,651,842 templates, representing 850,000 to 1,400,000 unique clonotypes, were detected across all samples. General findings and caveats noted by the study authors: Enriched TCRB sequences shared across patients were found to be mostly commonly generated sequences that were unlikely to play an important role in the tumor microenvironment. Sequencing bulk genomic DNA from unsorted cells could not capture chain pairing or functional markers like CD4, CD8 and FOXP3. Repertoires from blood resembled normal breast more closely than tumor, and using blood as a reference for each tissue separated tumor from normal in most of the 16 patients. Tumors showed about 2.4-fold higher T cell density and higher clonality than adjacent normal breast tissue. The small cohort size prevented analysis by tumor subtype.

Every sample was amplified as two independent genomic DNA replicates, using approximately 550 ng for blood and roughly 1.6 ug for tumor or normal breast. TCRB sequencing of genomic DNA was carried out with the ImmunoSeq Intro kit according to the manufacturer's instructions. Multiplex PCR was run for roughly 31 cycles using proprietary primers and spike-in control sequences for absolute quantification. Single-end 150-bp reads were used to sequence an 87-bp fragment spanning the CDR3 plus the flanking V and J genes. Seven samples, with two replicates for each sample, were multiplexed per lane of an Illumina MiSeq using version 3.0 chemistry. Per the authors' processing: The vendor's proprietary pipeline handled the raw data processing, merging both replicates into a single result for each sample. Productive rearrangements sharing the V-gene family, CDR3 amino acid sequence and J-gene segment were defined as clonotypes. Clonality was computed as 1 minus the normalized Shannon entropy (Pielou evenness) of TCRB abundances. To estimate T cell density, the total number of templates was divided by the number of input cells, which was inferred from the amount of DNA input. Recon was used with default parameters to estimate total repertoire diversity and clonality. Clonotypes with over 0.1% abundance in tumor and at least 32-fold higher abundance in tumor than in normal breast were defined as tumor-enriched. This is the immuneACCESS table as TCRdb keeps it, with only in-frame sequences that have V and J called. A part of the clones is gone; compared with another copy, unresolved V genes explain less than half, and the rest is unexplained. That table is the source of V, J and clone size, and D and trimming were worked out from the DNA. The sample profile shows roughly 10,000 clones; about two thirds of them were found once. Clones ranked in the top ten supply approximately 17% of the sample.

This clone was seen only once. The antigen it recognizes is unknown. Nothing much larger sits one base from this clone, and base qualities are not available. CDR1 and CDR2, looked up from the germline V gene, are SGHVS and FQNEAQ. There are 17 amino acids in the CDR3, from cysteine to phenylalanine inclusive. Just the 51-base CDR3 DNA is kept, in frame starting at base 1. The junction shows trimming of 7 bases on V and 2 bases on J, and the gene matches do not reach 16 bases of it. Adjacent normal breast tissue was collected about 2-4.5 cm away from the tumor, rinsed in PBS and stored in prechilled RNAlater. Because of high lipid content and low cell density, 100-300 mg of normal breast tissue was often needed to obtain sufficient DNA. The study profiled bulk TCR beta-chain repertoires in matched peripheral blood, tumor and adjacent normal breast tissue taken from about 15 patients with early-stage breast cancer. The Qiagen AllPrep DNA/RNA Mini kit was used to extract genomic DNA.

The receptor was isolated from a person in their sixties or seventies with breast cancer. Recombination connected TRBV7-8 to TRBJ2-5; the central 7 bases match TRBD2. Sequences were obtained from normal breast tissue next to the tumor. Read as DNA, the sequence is TGTGCCAGCATGGCCTCCTGGGGGGGAAGGGGACAAGAGACCCAGTACTTC. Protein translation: CASMASWGGRGQETQYF.